This T cell receptor (beta chain) stems from a study of preoperative IRX-2 immunotherapy in early breast cancer. V was trimmed by 5 bases and J by 0 bases, leaving 12 bases between them. This CDR3 spans 15 amino acids. CDR1 is SGHVS, CDR2 FNYEAQ, per germline. As to treatment: preoperative locoregional IRX-2 cytokine immunotherapy. Assay: immunoSEQ multiplex PCR; the TCRdb copy retains only in-frame clones and omits some. The sample lists tens of thousands of clones; roughly 96% were seen once. The chain uses TRBV7-6 and TRBJ2-3; no clear D gene. The specimen was collected from a patient treated with IRX-2 immunotherapy. The source is a human donor with breast cancer. In nucleotides, the CDR3 is TGTGCCAGCAGCCCCCGCGGATTGAGCACAGATACGCAGTATTTT. It codes for CASSPRGLSTDTQYF.